These 21 T cell receptor beta chains were sequenced from one sample in a study of beta chain features in type 1 diabetes. Since all of the isolated RNA was reverse transcribed, expressed TCRB transcripts were what got sequenced. Generated by immunoSEQ multiplex PCR, the TCRdb table keeps only in-frame clones and is missing some. The top ten hold approximately 2% of the sample, which has just over 150,000 clones, roughly 11% seen once. The sample consisted of central memory CD4+ T cells from blood. The receptor source for this set is a man aged 18 to 30 in good health.

The sample holds many counts of this clone. The chain couples TRBV9 to TRBJ1-3; D unresolved. V gave up 5 bases and J gave up 0 bases, with 12 bases separating them. This CDR3 is built from 15 residues. Germline assignment: CDR1 SGDLS and CDR2 YYNGEE. In DNA form, the CDR3 reads TGTGCCAGCAGTCTCGGACGGACCTCTGGAAACACCATATATTTT. Its translation is CASSLGRTSGNTIYF.

This CDR3 is CASSPPVGQVYEQYF. The CDR3 DNA is TGTGCCAGCTCACCACCGGTCGGACAGGTTTACGAGCAGTACTTC. The V and J genes are TRBV18 and TRBJ2-7; the match to TRBD1 covers 7 bases. The CDR3 has 15 amino acids. The V and J ends lost 0 bases and 4 bases, in that order; junction bases with no gene match: 6. Germline CDR1 KGHSH, CDR2 LQKENI.

Only a few counts were recorded for this clone. This sequence joins TRBV20-1 and TRBJ1-4; D gene ambiguous. The V and J ends lost 5 bases and 4 bases respectively, with 5 bases between them. Germline V gives CDR1 DFQATT, CDR2 SNEGSKA (reference sequence). The CDR3 is 11 residues long. The CDR3 coding sequence is TGCAGTGCTTCCTATAATGAAAAACTGTTTTTT. The encoded protein is CSASYNEKLFF.

This chain joins TRBV7-3 and TRBJ2-7; TRBD1 matches 7 bases. The CDR3 has 15 amino acids. The trim removed 5 bases at V and 1 base at J, leaving 8 bases unmatched. CDR1 SGHTA and CDR2 FQGTGA come from the germline V gene. Written as DNA, the CDR3 is TGTGCCAGCAGCCCGACGACAGGGAAATCCTACGAGCAGTACTTC. Its translation: CASSPTTGKSYEQYF.

Only a few counts were recorded for this clone. This rearrangement joins TRBV27 to TRBJ2-7; D may be TRBD1 (5 bases). The germline V and J ends were trimmed by 3 bases and 5 bases, with 17 bases remaining between them. The V gene's germline CDR1 is MNHEY and CDR2 SMNVEV (reference sequence). This CDR3 contains 15 residues. The CDR3 coding sequence is TGTGCCAGCAGTTTTCAGGGTGCGAGGAAGAACGAGCAGTACTTC. This translates into CASSFQGARKNEQYF.

V usage is TRBV29-1 and J usage is TRBJ2-7; D possibly corresponds to TRBD1 (6 bases). CDR1 is SQVTM and CDR2 is ANQGSEA in the germline V gene. Trimming took off 4 bases at V and 7 bases at J, with 17 bases between the two ends. The CDR3 loop spans 13 amino acids. The CDR3 protein is CSVGKQGFEEQYF. In DNA, the CDR3 is TGCAGCGTTGGAAAACAGGGTTTCGAAGAGCAGTACTTC.

This clone appeared many times. The rearrangement links TRBV7-9 to TRBJ1-3; unclear D gene. Germline V gives CDR1 SEHNR, CDR2 FQNEAQ (reference sequence). CDR3 length equals 14 residues. Trimming left V 1 base short and J 0 bases short, with 4 bases between. DNA of the CDR3: TGTGCCAGCAGCTTAGACCCCTCTGGAAACACCATATATTTT. Translation gives CASSLDPSGNTIYF.

This clone showed up many times. This chain links TRBV18 with TRBJ1-1; D uncertain. Germline values: CDR1 KGHSH, CDR2 LQKENI. V was trimmed by 3 bases and J by 12 bases, leaving 11 bases between them. The CDR3 runs to 11 residues. The CDR3 spells CASSPDIKTFF. The CDR3 coding sequence is TGTGCCAGCTCACCCGACATAAAAACTTTCTTT.

The chain employs TRBV6-1 and TRBJ2-7, with TRBD1 matching over 9 bases. This CDR3 contains 15 residues. Germline lookup yields CDR1 MNHNS and CDR2 SASEGT. V lost 2 bases and J lost 7; bases outside the gene matches: 9. For the CDR3, the DNA is TGTGCCAGCAGTGAATCGGGACAGGGTACACGGGAGCAGTACTTC. Protein product: CASSESGQGTREQYF.

The DNA for the CDR3 is TGTGCCAGCAGTTACAGGGAAAACTATGGCTACACCTTC. It encodes CASSYRENYGYTF. The chain joins TRBV28 to TRBJ1-2, with D possibly being TRBD1 (6 bases). Germline V gene data show CDR1 as MDHEN and CDR2 as SYDVKM. The CDR3 is 13 amino acids. Trimming pared 4 bases from V and 2 bases from J, leaving 8 bases between.

This rearrangement joins TRBV7-3 to TRBJ2-1, with a tentative D call TRBD2 (5 bases). The CDR3 has 15 residues. Looked up from germline, CDR1 is SGHTA and CDR2 is FQGTGA. The ends were cut back, 2 bases at V and 8 bases at J, with 16 bases in the middle. In DNA, the CDR3 is TGTGCCAGCAGCTTATATGCGGGTAGAGGCGATGAGCAGTTCTTC. Translation gives CASSLYAGRGDEQFF.

This clone showed up just a few times. The J gene is TRBJ2-5, the V gene TRBV29-1, with D tentatively TRBD1 (5 bases). Trimming stripped 4 bases from V and 5 bases from J, with 14 bases between. This CDR3 region has 13 residues. Germline V gene data show CDR1 as SQVTM and CDR2 as ANQGSEA. The CDR3 nucleotides are TGCAGCGTTGGTTACAGGACGACGGAGACCCAGTACTTC. Translation: CSVGYRTTETQYF.

This clone was seen a handful of times. The CDR3 DNA reads TGTGCCAGCAGGCTAGCGGGGGACTACAATGAGCAGTTCTTC. It translates to CASRLAGDYNEQFF. The chain joins TRBV4-2 to TRBJ2-1, with TRBD2 matching over 10 bases. The CDR3 length is 14 residues. Germline CDR1 and CDR2: LGHNA and YNFKEQ. V shed 6 bases and J 3 bases; nucleotides not matched to a gene: 2.

The chain couples TRBV18 to TRBJ2-1; D uncertain. The CDR3 totals 13 residues. CDR1 is KGHSH, CDR2 LQKENI, per germline. With 2 bases removed from V and 5 bases from J, the gap between germline ends came to 7 bases. The CDR3: CASSPYRDNEQFF. For the CDR3, the DNA is TGTGCCAGCTCACCATATAGAGACAATGAGCAGTTCTTC.

This clone was detected only a few times. The rearrangement uses TRBV5-1 and TRBJ2-7; D not resolved. The CDR3 has 15 residues. The V and J ends lost 0 bases and 6 bases respectively, with 16 bases between them. CDR1 SGHRS and CDR2 YFSETQ come from the germline V gene. The DNA for the CDR3 is TGCGCCAGCAGCTTGGGGGTACGAGGTACGCGCGAGCAGTACTTC. This encodes CASSLGVRGTREQYF.

This clone occurred many times. The genes are TRBV2 and TRBJ1-5, with D hard to call. The V gene's germline CDR1 is SNHLY and CDR2 FYNNEI. This CDR3 is built from 14 residues. Between the trimmed V and J ends, which lost 5 bases and 3 bases, there was a span of 11 bases. CDR3 residues: CASSNGRINQPQHF. In nucleotides, the CDR3 is TGTGCCAGCAGTAACGGACGTATCAATCAGCCCCAGCATTTT.

Notes on this clone: The same CDR3 also results from other DNA sequences found in this sample. The chain recombines TRBV6-5 with TRBJ2-7, with D maybe TRBD1 (5 bases). Per germline, CDR1 MNHEY and CDR2 SVGAGI. The ends were cut back, 6 bases at V and 4 bases at J, with 10 bases in the middle. This CDR3 has 12 residues. This CDR3 reads CASRRDSYEQYF. CDR3 bases: TGTGCCAGCAGGCGAGACAGTTACGAGCAGTACTTC.

The chain employs TRBV7-2 and TRBJ1-2; D unclear. Germline V gives CDR1 SGHTA, CDR2 FQGNSA. The V and J ends lost 5 bases and 11 bases respectively, with 21 bases between them. The CDR3 spans 14 residues. The CDR3 nucleotides read TGTGCCAGCAGCCAAGTTGGTTCCCAGGCTTGGTACACCTTC. This encodes CASSQVGSQAWYTF.

This clone has just a few counts. The chain joins TRBV10-3 to TRBJ2-1; TRBD2 matches 9 bases. Per germline, CDR1 ENHRY and CDR2 SYGVKD. The ends lost 4 bases at V and 5 bases at J; junction bases unmatched: 9. This CDR3 region has 16 residues. The CDR3 spells CAISGGTSMVHNEQFF. In DNA form, the CDR3 reads TGTGCCATCAGTGGAGGGACTAGCATGGTCCACAATGAGCAGTTCTTC.

J is TRBJ1-1 and V is TRBV29-1; 7 bases are shared with TRBD1. Germline V CDR1 and CDR2: SQVTM, ANQGSEA. Trimming cost V 7 bases and J 2 bases; bases outside gene matches: 7. There are 13 residues in the CDR3. The CDR3 DNA reads as TGCAGCGCTAGACAGGGATCTAACACTGAAGCTTTCTTT. Encoded protein: CSARQGSNTEAFF. Complete variable domain (other parts from reference TRBV29-1 and TRBJ1-1): SAVISQKPSRDICQRGTSLTIQCQVDSQVTMMFWYRQQPGQSLTLIATANQGSEATYESGFVIDKFPISRPNLTFSTLTVSNMSPEDSSIYLCSARQGSNTEAFFGQGTRLTVV.

The chain uses TRBV20-1 and TRBJ2-5, with no clear D. This CDR3 region has 11 residues. Germline V gives CDR1 DFQATT, CDR2 SNEGSKA (reference sequence). In DNA form, the CDR3 reads TGCAGACCGGAGTTCGAAGAGACCCAGTACTTC. As protein: CRPEFEETQYF.